Listed here are 27 T cell receptor beta chains from one sample, sequenced in a study of shared clonotypes between healthy human individuals. Naive CD8 populations comprised CD45RO-negative cells positively selected for CCR7, excluding terminally differentiated effector memory CD45RA+ cells. Clones were read by immunoSEQ multiplex PCR, and TCRdb kept only the in-frame ones, dropping some. The sample comprises some 800,000 clones, nearly 95% of which are singletons, and 20% to 30% rests with the top ten. The sequenced sample was naive CD8+ T cells sorted from blood. The origin of the receptors is a man aged 30 to 39 in good health.

The rearrangement joins TRBV4-1 to TRBJ1-5; D not certain. Germline-derived CDR1 and CDR2 are MGHRA and YSYEKL. The germline V and J ends were trimmed by 3 bases and 0 bases, with 21 bases remaining between them. The CDR3 length is 19 residues. The CDR3 sequence: CASSHRPPESPYSNQPQHF. The CDR3 region has the DNA TGCGCCAGCAGCCATCGCCCACCTGAGTCACCCTATAGCAATCAGCCCCAGCATTTT.

The chain uses TRBV7-9 and TRBJ2-7; D ambiguous. The CDR3 runs to 14 residues. In germline, CDR1 is SEHNR, CDR2 FQNEAQ (reference sequence). V gave up 4 bases and J gave up 6 bases, with 16 bases separating them. As DNA, the CDR3 is TGTGCCAGCAGCTCCCCGAAGGGCGCTGGCGAGCAGTACTTC. Residues: CASSSPKGAGEQYF. The full variable domain, its missing parts supplied by reference TRBV7-9 and TRBJ2-7, is DTGVSQNPRHKITKRGQNVTFRCDPISEHNRLYWYRQTLGQGPEFLTYFQNEAQLEKSRLLSDRFSAERPKGSFSTLEIQRTEQGDSAMYLCASSSPKGAGEQYFGPGTRLTVT.

The chain uses TRBV14 and TRBJ2-2, with TRBD1 matching over 8 bases. The CDR3 extends over 15 amino acids. The germline V gene has CDR1 SGHDN and CDR2 FVKESK. Losses at the gene ends were 4 bases for V and 1 base for J; bases not matched to a gene: 2. CDR3 amino acids: CASSLDRGNTGELFF. In DNA form, the CDR3 reads TGTGCCAGCAGCCTCGACAGGGGGAACACCGGGGAGCTGTTTTTT.

The J gene is TRBJ2-3, the V gene TRBV7-8; TRBD2 matches 9 bases. Germline V lookup: CDR1 SGHVS, CDR2 FQNEAQ. This CDR3 contains 15 residues. V gave up 3 bases and J gave up 4 bases; unmatched junction bases: 5. CDR3 sequence (DNA): TGTGCCAGCAGCTTGGCGGGAGGGTCGGCAGATACGCAGTATTTT. Residues: CASSLAGGSADTQYF.

The CDR3 DNA reads TGTGCCAGCAGTTTATTCGGAGGGGCTTATCAGCCCCAGCATTTT. The encoded protein is CASSLFGGAYQPQHF. The genes are TRBV27 and TRBJ1-5; weak D call: TRBD1 (5 bases). Germline CDR1 and CDR2: MNHEY and SMNVEV (reference sequence). The CDR3 sequence is 15 residues long. The ends were cut back, 1 base at V and 5 bases at J, with 12 bases in the middle.

The chain joins TRBV5-1 to TRBJ1-1; the D gene is possibly TRBD1 (6 bases). Germline V gene sequence: CDR1 SGHRS, CDR2 YFSETQ. Trimming took off 1 base at V and 7 bases at J, with 17 bases between the two ends. The CDR3 is made up of 15 amino acids. CDR3: CASSLSTGIGIEAFF. For the CDR3, the DNA is TGCGCCAGCAGCTTGTCTACAGGGATTGGAATTGAAGCTTTCTTT.

CDR3 nucleotide sequence: TGCAGCGTTGTTGATCTCTACCCCACATCGGTGGGGAATGAGCAGTTCTTC. Protein product: CSVVDLYPTSVGNEQFF. This chain links TRBV29-1 with TRBJ2-1; D ambiguous. V gave up 4 bases and J gave up 7 bases, with 26 bases separating them. The CDR3 covers 17 residues. Germline loops: CDR1 SQVTM, CDR2 ANQGSEA.

The genes are TRBV7-9 and TRBJ2-7; perhaps TRBD2 as D (5 bases). Trimming shortened V by 5 bases and J by 0 bases, and 14 bases separated the two germline ends. The CDR3 has 15 residues. CDR1 is SEHNR and CDR2 is FQNEAQ in the germline V gene (reference sequence). This CDR3 reads CASSPDYKSSYEQYF. DNA for the CDR3: TGTGCCAGCAGCCCAGACTACAAGAGCTCCTACGAGCAGTACTTC.

The chain uses TRBV28 and TRBJ2-3; a weak D match, TRBD1 (5 bases). The CDR3 has 14 amino acids. V was cut by 7 bases and J by 2 bases, with 13 bases left in between. Germline lookup yields CDR1 MDHEN and CDR2 SYDVKM. DNA for the CDR3: TGTGCCAGCACTTGGGGCAAGTTCACAGATACGCAGTATTTT. Translation: CASTWGKFTDTQYF.

V and J are TRBV19 and TRBJ2-1; unclear D gene. CDR1 and CDR2 from the germline V gene are LNHDA and SQIVND (reference sequence). Trimming cost V 6 bases and J 2 bases, with 17 bases left between them. The CDR3 spans 16 residues. CDR3 amino acids: CASRPDPWMAYNEQFF. In DNA, the CDR3 is TGTGCCAGTAGGCCCGACCCCTGGATGGCCTACAATGAGCAGTTCTTC.

The chain employs TRBV19 and TRBJ2-2; no definite D call. V was pared by 4 bases and J by 7 bases, with 10 bases between. Germline V lookup: CDR1 LNHDA, CDR2 SQIVND (reference sequence). The CDR3 totals 13 residues. The DNA for the CDR3 is TGTGCCAGTAGTACTGAGGTAGTCGGGGAGCTGTTTTTT. Its translation is CASSTEVVGELFF.

The chain links TRBV7-2 to TRBJ2-3; a weak D match, TRBD1 (6 bases). This CDR3 is 15 amino acids long. V lost 5 bases, J lost 1 base, and 13 bases lay in between. Germline CDR1 and CDR2: SGHTA and FQGNSA. The CDR3: CASSLVGQRTDTQYF. DNA of the CDR3: TGTGCCAGCAGCCTTGTGGGACAACGCACAGATACGCAGTATTTT.

The genes are TRBV6-1 and TRBJ2-2; D gene ambiguous. The CDR3 runs to 13 residues. Trimming left V 4 bases short and J 1 base short, with 4 bases between. Germline loops: CDR1 MNHNS, CDR2 SASEGT. The CDR3 bases are TGTGCCAGCAGTGGACAGAACACCGGGGAGCTGTTTTTT. Protein sequence: CASSGQNTGELFF.

The J gene is TRBJ2-7, the V gene TRBV7-2; 10 nucleotides agree with TRBD2. This CDR3 has 14 amino acids. The germline CDR1 and CDR2 sequences are SGHTA and FQGNSA. V lost 3 bases, J lost 3 bases, and 2 bases stayed unmatched. This CDR3 reads CASSFLAGVYEQYF. CDR3 in DNA: TGTGCCAGCAGCTTCCTAGCGGGGGTCTACGAGCAGTACTTC. Full variable domain (missing parts from reference TRBV7-2 and TRBJ2-7): GAGVSQSPSNKVTEKGKDVELRCDPISGHTALYWYRQSLGQGLEFLIYFQGNSAPDKSGLPSDRFSAERTGGSVSTLTIQRTQQEDSAVYLCASSFLAGVYEQYFGPGTRLTVT.

J is TRBJ2-7 and V is TRBV7-9; D ambiguous. Germline V lookup: CDR1 SEHNR, CDR2 FQNEAQ (reference sequence). This CDR3 is built from 14 residues. Trimming took off 5 bases at V and 0 bases at J, with 11 bases between the two ends. The CDR3 DNA sequence: TGTGCCAGCAGCCCAGAGGCTTACTCCTACGAGCAGTACTTC. It encodes CASSPEAYSYEQYF.

This sequence joins TRBV5-5 and TRBJ1-3; 11 positions agree with TRBD1. V lost 2 bases to trimming and J lost 4 bases; unmatched junction nucleotides: 5. CDR3 size: 16 residues. Germline V lookup: CDR1 SGHKS, CDR2 YYEKEE (reference sequence). CDR3 region: CASSFRTGGTGNTIYF. CDR3 nucleotides: TGTGCCAGCAGCTTCCGGACAGGGGGCACGGGAAACACCATATATTTT. Based on the CDR3 plus reference TRBV5-5 and TRBJ1-3, the full variable domain is DAGVTQSPTHLIKTRGQQVTLRCSPISGHKSVSWYQQVLGQGPQFIFQYYEKEERGRGNFPDRFSARQFPNYSSELNVNALLLGDSALYLCASSFRTGGTGNTIYFGEGSWLTVV.

The rearrangement joins TRBV18 to TRBJ1-5, with TRBD1 identical over 9 bases. The junction had 8 bases not matched to a gene; V was cut back by 3 bases and J by 2 bases. CDR1 is KGHSH, CDR2 LQKENI, per germline. This CDR3 is built from 17 residues. In DNA form, the CDR3 reads TGTGCCAGCTCACCGGGACAGGGAGATAGGGGCAATCAGCCCCAGCATTTT. This codes for CASSPGQGDRGNQPQHF.

The genes are TRBV7-9 and TRBJ2-4; 10 bases align to TRBD2. V gave up 4 bases and J gave up 0 bases; unmatched junction bases: 12. Per germline, CDR1 SEHNR and CDR2 FQNEAQ (reference sequence). This CDR3 is built from 19 residues. In DNA form, the CDR3 reads TGTGCCAGCAGCTCACCTCGGCTAGCGGGGGCCTTAGCCAAAAACATTCAGTACTTC. This gives the protein CASSSPRLAGALAKNIQYF.

In its sample, this clone was seen once. The sample carries other DNA sequences with the same CDR3. The chain links TRBV7-9 to TRBJ2-3; the D is unclear. The ends were cut back, 4 bases at V and 4 bases at J, with 3 bases in the middle. Germline assignment: CDR1 SEHNR and CDR2 FQNEAQ (reference sequence). This CDR3 comprises 11 residues. The CDR3 is CASSSADTQYF. The CDR3 DNA follows: TGTGCCAGCAGCTCCGCAGATACGCAGTATTTT. Full variable domain (missing parts from reference TRBV7-9 and TRBJ2-3): DTGVSQNPRHKITKRGQNVTFRCDPISEHNRLYWYRQTLGQGPEFLTYFQNEAQLEKSRLLSDRFSAERPKGSFSTLEIQRTEQGDSAMYLCASSSADTQYFGPGTRLTVL.

J is TRBJ2-5 and V is TRBV5-4; 10 nucleotides match TRBD2. V trimming: 4 bases; J trimming: 2 bases; junction bases outside the gene matches: 17. The CDR3 runs to 19 residues. The germline gives CDR1 SGHNT, CDR2 YYREEE (reference sequence). The CDR3 nucleotides are TGTGCCAGCAGCCCCGAGGGCCGGGGACTAGCGAGGCCTCAAGAGACCCAGTACTTC. This codes for CASSPEGRGLARPQETQYF.

The chain carries TRBV7-9 and TRBJ2-2; no definite D call. V shed 2 bases and J shed 6 bases, with 7 bases lying between them. This CDR3 has 13 amino acids. In germline, CDR1 is SEHNR, CDR2 FQNEAQ (reference sequence). CDR3 amino acids: CASSLPGSGELFF. Written as DNA, the CDR3 is TGTGCCAGCAGCTTACCAGGTTCCGGGGAGCTGTTTTTT.

A note on this clone: Other DNA variants within this sample encode the same CDR3. The V call is TRBV5-6, the J call TRBJ2-7, with 13 bases identical to TRBD2. The CDR3 runs 15 residues. Germline lookup yields CDR1 SGHDT and CDR2 YYEEEE. V gave up 3 bases and J gave up 4 bases; unmatched junction bases: 4. CDR3 sequence reads: CASSSGLAGVYEQYF. The CDR3 region has the DNA TGTGCCAGCAGCTCCGGACTAGCGGGAGTATACGAGCAGTACTTC. The whole variable domain, filled in from reference TRBV5-6 and TRBJ2-7, reads DAGVTQSPTHLIKTRGQQVTLRCSPKSGHDTVSWYQQALGQGPQFIFQYYEEEERQRGNFPDRFSGHQFPNYSSELNVNALLLGDSALYLCASSSGLAGVYEQYFGPGTRLTVT.

The CDR3 region has the DNA TGTGCCAGCAGTTACTCGGCGCGCTCCTACAATGAGCAGTTCTTC. This sequence encodes CASSYSARSYNEQFF. The rearrangement links TRBV6-5 to TRBJ2-1; D is undetermined. The CDR3 has 15 residues. V lost 0 bases and J 0 bases, leaving 6 bases between the germline ends. Germline V gene lookup returns CDR1 MNHEY and CDR2 SVGAGI.

On this clone: Other nucleotide sequences from this sample produce the same CDR3. V is TRBV27 and J is TRBJ1-5; D is uncertain. This CDR3 has 14 amino acids. Per germline, CDR1 MNHEY and CDR2 SMNVEV (reference sequence). Trimming removed 0 bases from V and 4 bases from J, with 7 bases in between. The DNA for the CDR3 is TGTGCCAGCAGTTTATCGAGGAGAAATCAGCCCCAGCATTTT. Translation gives CASSLSRRNQPQHF.

V gene TRBV5-1 combines with J gene TRBJ2-3, with TRBD2 matching over 7 bases. The germline gives CDR1 SGHRS, CDR2 YFSETQ. J lost 2 bases, V lost 2 bases, and 5 bases had no gene match. The length of the CDR3 is 15 residues. This CDR3 is CASSLAGMYTDTQYF. CDR3 nucleotide sequence: TGCGCCAGCAGCTTAGCGGGGATGTACACAGATACGCAGTATTTT.

The chain carries TRBV27 and TRBJ1-2; no clear D. Germline V gene sequence: CDR1 MNHEY, CDR2 SMNVEV (reference sequence). The CDR3 runs 14 residues. Trimming took off 0 bases at V and 4 bases at J, with 9 bases between the two ends. The CDR3 loop reads CASSLSRTAYGYTF. In DNA form, the CDR3 reads TGTGCCAGCAGTTTATCACGGACTGCCTATGGCTACACCTTC.

The chain combines TRBV6-4 with TRBJ2-3, with a possible D match to TRBD1 (6 bases). The V and J ends lost 3 bases and 2 bases respectively, with 12 bases between them. Germline assignment: CDR1 MRHNA and CDR2 SNTAGT. The CDR3 has 15 amino acids. The CDR3 is CASSEGTRYTDTQYF. The CDR3, as DNA: TGTGCCAGCAGTGAGGGGACACGGTACACAGATACGCAGTATTTT.